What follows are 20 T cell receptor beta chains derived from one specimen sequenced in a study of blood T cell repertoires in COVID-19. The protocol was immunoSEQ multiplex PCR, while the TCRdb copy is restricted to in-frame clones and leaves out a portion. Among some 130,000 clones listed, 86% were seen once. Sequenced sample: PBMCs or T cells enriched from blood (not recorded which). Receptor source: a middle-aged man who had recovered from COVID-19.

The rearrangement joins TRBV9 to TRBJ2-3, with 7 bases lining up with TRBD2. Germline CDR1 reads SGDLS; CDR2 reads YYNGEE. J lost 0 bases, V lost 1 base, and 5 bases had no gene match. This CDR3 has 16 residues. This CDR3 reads CASSVRAGSSTDTQYF. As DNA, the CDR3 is TGTGCCAGCAGCGTAAGAGCGGGGTCTAGCACAGATACGCAGTATTTT.

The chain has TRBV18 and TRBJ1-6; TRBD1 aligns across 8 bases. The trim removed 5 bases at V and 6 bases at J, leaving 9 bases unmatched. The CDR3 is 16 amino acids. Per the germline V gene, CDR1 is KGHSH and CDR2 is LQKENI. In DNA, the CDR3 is TGTGCCAGCTCATTTAGCGAACAGGGGGTTAATTCACCCCTCCACTTT. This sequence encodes CASSFSEQGVNSPLHF.

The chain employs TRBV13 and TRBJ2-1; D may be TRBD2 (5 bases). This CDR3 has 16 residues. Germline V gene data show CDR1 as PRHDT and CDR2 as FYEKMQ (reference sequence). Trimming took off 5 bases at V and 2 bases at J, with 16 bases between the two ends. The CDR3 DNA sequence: TGTGCCAGCAGCCCTCTCGGGCGGGCGGCCTACAATGAGCAGTTCTTC. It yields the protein CASSPLGRAAYNEQFF.

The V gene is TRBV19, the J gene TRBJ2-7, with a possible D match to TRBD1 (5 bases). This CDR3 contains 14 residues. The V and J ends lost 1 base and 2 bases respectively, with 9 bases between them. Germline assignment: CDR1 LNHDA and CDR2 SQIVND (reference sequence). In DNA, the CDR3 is TGTGCCAGTAGTATAGGGCAGGACACCTACGAGCAGTACTTC. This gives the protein CASSIGQDTYEQYF.

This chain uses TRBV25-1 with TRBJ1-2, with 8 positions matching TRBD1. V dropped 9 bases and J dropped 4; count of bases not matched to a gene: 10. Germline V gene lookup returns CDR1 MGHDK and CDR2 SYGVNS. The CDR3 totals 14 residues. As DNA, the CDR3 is TGTGCCAGTATGCGACAGGGGATCTCCTATGGCTACACCTTC. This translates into CASMRQGISYGYTF.

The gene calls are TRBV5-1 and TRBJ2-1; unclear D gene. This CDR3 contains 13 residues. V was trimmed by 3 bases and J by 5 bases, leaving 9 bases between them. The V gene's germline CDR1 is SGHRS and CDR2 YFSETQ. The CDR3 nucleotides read TGCGCCAGCAGCTCGAGTGCTGACAATGAGCAGTTCTTC. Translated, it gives CASSSSADNEQFF.

CDR3 amino acids: CASRLPGSNTEAFF. The CDR3 nucleotides are TGTGCCAGCAGGCTCCCGGGGTCGAACACTGAAGCTTTCTTT. This chain joins TRBV2 and TRBJ1-1; D is uncertain. The CDR3 has 14 residues. V was pared by 6 bases and J by 1 base, with 12 bases between. The germline gives CDR1 SNHLY, CDR2 FYNNEI.

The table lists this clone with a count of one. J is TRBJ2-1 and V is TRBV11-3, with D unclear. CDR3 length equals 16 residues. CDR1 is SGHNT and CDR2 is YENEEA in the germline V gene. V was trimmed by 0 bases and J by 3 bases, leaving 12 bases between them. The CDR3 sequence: CASSLDGVMSYNEQFF. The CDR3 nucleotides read TGTGCCAGCAGCTTAGACGGAGTAATGAGCTACAATGAGCAGTTCTTC.

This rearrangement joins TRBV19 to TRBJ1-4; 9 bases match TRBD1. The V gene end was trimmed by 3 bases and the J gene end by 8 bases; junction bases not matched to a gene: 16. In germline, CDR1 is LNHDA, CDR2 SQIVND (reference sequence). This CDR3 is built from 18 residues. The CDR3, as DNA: TGTGCCAGTAGTATGAGAGGGGACAGGGAGGGTTGTGGGGAAAAACTGTTTTTT. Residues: CASSMRGDREGCGEKLFF.

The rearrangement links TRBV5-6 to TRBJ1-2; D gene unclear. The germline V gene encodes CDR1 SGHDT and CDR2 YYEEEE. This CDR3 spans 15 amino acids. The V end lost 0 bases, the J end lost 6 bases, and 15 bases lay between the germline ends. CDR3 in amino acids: CASSLGPTETHGYTF. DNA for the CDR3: TGTGCCAGCAGCTTGGGACCTACAGAAACCCATGGCTACACCTTC.

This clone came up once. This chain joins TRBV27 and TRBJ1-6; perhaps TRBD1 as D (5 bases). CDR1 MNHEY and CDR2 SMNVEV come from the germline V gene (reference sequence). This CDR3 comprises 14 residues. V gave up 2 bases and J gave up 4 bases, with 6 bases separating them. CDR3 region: CASSLRQYNSPLHF. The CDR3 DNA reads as TGTGCCAGCAGTTTACGACAGTATAATTCACCCCTCCACTTT.

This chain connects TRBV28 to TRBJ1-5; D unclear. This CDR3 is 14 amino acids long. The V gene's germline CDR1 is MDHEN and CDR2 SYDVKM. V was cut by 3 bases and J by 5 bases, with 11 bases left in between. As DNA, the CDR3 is TGTGCCAGCAGTTTTTTACTAAGATATCAGCCCCAGCATTTT. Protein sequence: CASSFLLRYQPQHF.

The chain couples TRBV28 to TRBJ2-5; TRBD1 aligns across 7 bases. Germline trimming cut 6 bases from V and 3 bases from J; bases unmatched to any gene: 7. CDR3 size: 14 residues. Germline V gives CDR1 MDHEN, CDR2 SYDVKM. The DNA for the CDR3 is TGTGCCAGCAGATTACAGGGGTGGAAAGAGACCCAGTACTTC. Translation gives CASRLQGWKETQYF.

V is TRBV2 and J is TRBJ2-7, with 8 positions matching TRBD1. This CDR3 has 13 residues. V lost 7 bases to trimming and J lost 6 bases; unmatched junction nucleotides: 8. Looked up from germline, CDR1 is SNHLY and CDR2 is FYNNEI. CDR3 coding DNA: TGTGCCAGCAAGGGTCCAGGGGGCGTCGAGCAGTACTTC. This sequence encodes CASKGPGGVEQYF.

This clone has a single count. The CDR3 bases are TGTGCCAGCAGCCCCACTAGCGGCGCAGGGCACACCGGGGAGCTGTTTTTT. It translates to CASSPTSGAGHTGELFF. The V and J genes are TRBV5-4 and TRBJ2-2; TRBD2 matches 8 bases. Per germline, CDR1 SGHNT and CDR2 YYREEE (reference sequence). The ends lost 4 bases at V and 3 bases at J; junction bases unmatched: 11. The CDR3 runs 17 residues. The whole variable domain, remainder taken from reference TRBV5-4 and TRBJ2-2, is ETGVTQSPTHLIKTRGQQVTLRCSSQSGHNTVSWYQQALGQGPQFIFQYYREEENGRGNFPPRFSGLQFPNYSSELNVNALELDDSALYLCASSPTSGAGHTGELFFGEGSRLTVL.

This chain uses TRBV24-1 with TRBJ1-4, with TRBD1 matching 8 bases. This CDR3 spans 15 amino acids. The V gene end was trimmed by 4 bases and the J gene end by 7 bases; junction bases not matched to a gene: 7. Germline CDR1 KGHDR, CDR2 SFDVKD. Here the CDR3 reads CATSDTGTGFEKLFF. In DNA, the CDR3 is TGTGCCACCAGTGACACCGGGACAGGATTTGAAAAACTGTTTTTT.

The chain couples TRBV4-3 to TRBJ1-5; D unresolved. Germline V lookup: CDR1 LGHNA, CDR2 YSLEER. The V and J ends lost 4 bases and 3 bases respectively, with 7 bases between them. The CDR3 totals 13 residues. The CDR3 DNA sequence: TGCGCCAGCAGCCCTAACCTCAATCAGCCCCAGCATTTT. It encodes CASSPNLNQPQHF.

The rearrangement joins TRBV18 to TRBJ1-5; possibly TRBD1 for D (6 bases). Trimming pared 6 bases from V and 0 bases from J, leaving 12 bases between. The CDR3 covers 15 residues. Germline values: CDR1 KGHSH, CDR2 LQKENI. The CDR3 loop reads CASSPGTTSNQPQHF. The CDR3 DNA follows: TGTGCCAGCTCGCCGGGGACAACTAGCAATCAGCCCCAGCATTTT.

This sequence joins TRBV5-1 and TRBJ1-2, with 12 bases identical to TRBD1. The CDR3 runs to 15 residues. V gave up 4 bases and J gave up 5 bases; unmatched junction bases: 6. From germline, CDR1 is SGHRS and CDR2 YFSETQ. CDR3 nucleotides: TGCGCCAGCAGCCGGGGACAGGGGGCGGATTATGGCTACACCTTC. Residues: CASSRGQGADYGYTF.

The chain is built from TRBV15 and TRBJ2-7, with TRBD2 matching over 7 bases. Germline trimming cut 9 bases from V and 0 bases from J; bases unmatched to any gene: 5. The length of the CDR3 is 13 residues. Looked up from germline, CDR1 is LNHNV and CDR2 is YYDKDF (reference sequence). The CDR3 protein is CATEWGGSYEQYF. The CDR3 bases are TGTGCCACGGAATGGGGGGGCTCCTACGAGCAGTACTTC.